Each of the 27 T cell receptor beta chains below was sequenced from the same sample in a study of shared clonotypes between healthy human individuals. CD8 cells classed as naive were CD45RO-negative and positively selected for CCR7, excluding terminally differentiated effector memory CD45RA+ cells. Using immunoSEQ multiplex PCR, the repertoire was profiled, and TCRdb retains in-frame clones only, with some absent. The repertoire consists of about 2.1 million clones, with roughly 95% occurring once and the leading ten covering more than 1.5%. The specimen sequenced was naive CD8+ T cells from PBMCs. The receptor source for this set is a man aged 18 to 35 in good health. Some clones in this sample may be carry-over from other donors' samples.

J is TRBJ2-7 and V is TRBV27; maybe TRBD1 (6 bases). Trimming stripped 2 bases from V and 2 bases from J, with 13 bases between. The CDR3 covers 15 residues. Per germline, CDR1 MNHEY and CDR2 SMNVEV (reference sequence). The CDR3 here is CASSLRQGLTYEQYF. As DNA, the CDR3 is TGTGCCAGCAGTTTACGGCAGGGGCTTACCTACGAGCAGTACTTC.

The rearrangement links TRBV28 to TRBJ2-1; weak D call: TRBD2 (6 bases). V was pared by 3 bases and J by 5 bases, with 11 bases between. From germline, CDR1 is MDHEN and CDR2 SYDVKM. CDR3 length equals 14 residues. CDR3 in amino acids: CASSLGLRNNEQFF. The CDR3 nucleotides read TGTGCCAGCAGTTTGGGACTCCGGAACAATGAGCAGTTCTTC.

The chain employs TRBV27 and TRBJ2-1, with 9 nucleotides matching TRBD2. This CDR3 has 15 residues. V gave up 4 bases and J gave up 5 bases; unmatched junction bases: 6. Germline CDR1 MNHEY, CDR2 SMNVEV (reference sequence). The CDR3 coding sequence is TGTGCCAGCAGTTCCCGACTAGCGGTGAACAATGAGCAGTTCTTC. Translating it yields CASSSRLAVNNEQFF.

The chain recombines TRBV18 with TRBJ2-5; 7 nucleotides match TRBD1. From germline, CDR1 is KGHSH and CDR2 LQKENI. CDR3 length: 14 amino acids. The J segment lost 1 base and the V segment lost 2 bases, leaving 1 base of the junction unmatched. The CDR3 here is CASSPGTAQETQYF. CDR3 nucleotides: TGTGCCAGCTCACCAGGGACAGCCCAAGAGACCCAGTACTTC.

V is TRBV11-2 and J is TRBJ2-1; D call uncertain. This CDR3 has 12 amino acids. The V and J ends lost 1 base and 12 bases respectively, with 10 bases between them. CDR1 SGHAT and CDR2 FQNNGV come from the germline V gene. The CDR3 coding sequence is TGTGCCAGCAGCTTAGTAGTTTCCTGGCAGTTCTTC. It specifies CASSLVVSWQFF.

DNA for the CDR3: TGTGCCAGCAGCCAAGATGCCCCACTAGCCGACATGTCCTACGAGCAGTACTTC. The encoded protein is CASSQDAPLADMSYEQYF. V and J are TRBV4-2 and TRBJ2-7; D is possibly TRBD2 (6 bases). The CDR3 is 18 amino acids. The ends were cut back, 0 bases at V and 1 base at J, with 19 bases in the middle. Germline CDR1 and CDR2: LGHNA and YNFKEQ.

The genes are TRBV7-2 and TRBJ2-1; TRBD2 matches at 9 bases. Germline CDR1 reads SGHTA; CDR2 reads FQGNSA. The length of the CDR3 is 18 residues. The V gene end was trimmed by 5 bases and the J gene end by 3 bases; junction bases not matched to a gene: 14. CDR3 sequence (DNA): TGTGCCAGCAGCCATCACCCGGCAGCGGGAGGTCTCTACAATGAGCAGTTCTTC. It yields the protein CASSHHPAAGGLYNEQFF.

V is TRBV5-1 and J is TRBJ2-3; TRBD2 matches at 8 bases. The CDR3 runs 16 residues. Trimming cost V 0 bases and J 1 base; bases outside gene matches: 4. Germline assignment: CDR1 SGHRS and CDR2 YFSETQ. The CDR3 reads CASSLGLASRTDTQYF. The CDR3 DNA reads TGCGCCAGCAGCTTGGGACTAGCGAGCCGCACAGATACGCAGTATTTT.

DNA for the CDR3: TGCGCCAGCAGCCAAGAAAGCTGGGGGGGCGTAGGGGCTTTCTTT. Its protein product is CASSQESWGGVGAFF. This chain links TRBV4-3 with TRBJ1-1, with TRBD1 as a possible D gene (6 bases). The CDR3 runs to 15 residues. Germline V gene lookup returns CDR1 LGHNA and CDR2 YSLEER. Trimming took 0 bases from V and 11 from J, leaving 19 bases between them.

In nucleotides, the CDR3 is TGCGCCAGCAGCTCCACACTGGACAGCTTCTTTGACGAGCAGTACTTC. It specifies CASSSTLDSFFDEQYF. V is TRBV5-1 and J is TRBJ2-7, with D tentatively TRBD1 (6 bases). The CDR3 covers 16 residues. V lost 3 bases and J lost 5, with 21 bases in between. CDR1 and CDR2 (germline): SGHRS, YFSETQ.

The V gene is TRBV7-8, the J gene TRBJ1-5, with D tentatively TRBD1 (6 bases). The V gene's germline CDR1 is SGHVS and CDR2 FQNEAQ. V shed 3 bases and J shed 3 bases, with 12 bases lying between them. The CDR3 is made up of 15 amino acids. The CDR3 sequence: CASSFRRGDNQPQHF. The CDR3 DNA sequence: TGTGCCAGCAGCTTCCGCAGGGGTGACAATCAGCCCCAGCATTTT.

This chain connects TRBV6-1 to TRBJ1-1; TRBD1 aligns across 10 bases. The CDR3 contains 16 residues. With V trimmed by 2 bases and J by 5 bases, 8 bases remained unmatched. Germline CDR1 and CDR2: MNHNS and SASEGT. In DNA form, the CDR3 reads TGTGCCAGCAGTGAAAGACAGGGGGCGATGGGGACTGAAGCTTTCTTT. Its protein product is CASSERQGAMGTEAFF.

This clone has a single count. The rearrangement links TRBV7-9 to TRBJ2-7, with D unclear. The CDR3 contains 12 residues. V lost 5 bases to trimming and J lost 5 bases, with 10 bases between them. CDR1 and CDR2 from the germline V gene are SEHNR and FQNEAQ (reference sequence). The CDR3 region has the DNA TGTGCCAGCAGCGTGGGTTTTCACGAGCAGTACTTC. Protein product: CASSVGFHEQYF.

This chain joins TRBV29-1 and TRBJ2-3; the match to TRBD1 covers 7 bases. The CDR3 is 13 amino acids. J lost 6 bases, V lost 4 bases, and 7 bases had no gene match. The germline CDR1 and CDR2 sequences are SQVTM and ANQGSEA. This CDR3 reads CSVGVGRGDTQYF. The DNA of the CDR3 is TGCAGCGTTGGCGTCGGCAGGGGGGATACGCAGTATTTT.

This clone has just a few counts. The chain recombines TRBV30 with TRBJ2-3, with no clear D. Germline CDR1 reads GTSNPN; CDR2 reads SVGIG (reference sequence). V was clipped by 2 bases and J by 6 bases, with 9 bases between them. The CDR3 has 12 residues. The CDR3 reads CAWSSSQDTQYF. CDR3 coding DNA: TGTGCCTGGAGTTCTTCTCAGGATACGCAGTATTTT. The whole variable domain, filled in from reference TRBV30 and TRBJ2-3, reads SQTIHQWPATLVQPVGSPLSLECTVEGTSNPNLYWYRQAAGRGLQLLFYSVGIGQISSEVPQNLSASRPQDRQFILSSKKLLLSDSGFYLCAWSSSQDTQYFGPGTRLTVL.

This chain joins TRBV9 and TRBJ2-1, with 13 nucleotides matching TRBD2. The length of the CDR3 is 16 residues. Trimming cost V 1 base and J 5 bases; bases outside gene matches: 3. Germline values: CDR1 SGDLS, CDR2 YYNGEE. The CDR3 nucleotides read TGTGCCAGCAGCGTATCCGGGACTAGCGGGAACAATGAGCAGTTCTTC. This codes for CASSVSGTSGNNEQFF. Together with reference TRBV9 and TRBJ2-1, the CDR3 gives the full variable domain: DSGVTQTPKHLITATGQRVTLRCSPRSGDLSVYWYQQSLDQGLQFLIQYYNGEERAKGNILERFSAQQFPDLHSELNLSSLELGDSALYFCASSVSGTSGNNEQFFGPGTRLTVL.

This clone was detected only once. V gene TRBV4-2 combines with J gene TRBJ1-5, with 10 bases aligning to TRBD1. V shed 1 base and J 16 bases; nucleotides not matched to a gene: 13. CDR3 length: 15 residues. Per the germline V gene, CDR1 is LGHNA and CDR2 is YNFKEQ. DNA of the CDR3: TGTGCCAGCAGCCAAGCCGGGACAGGGGTTCCCACGCCTCATTTT. Protein sequence: CASSQAGTGVPTPHF.

This clone came up many times. In the same sample, other DNA sequences code for this CDR3. The chain has TRBV19 and TRBJ1-1; D uncertain. The germline V gene encodes CDR1 LNHDA and CDR2 SQIVND (reference sequence). The CDR3 is 14 amino acids. The V end lost 1 base, the J end lost 0 bases, and 6 bases lay between the germline ends. CDR3 bases: TGTGCCAGTAGTATAGGGGGAGTGAACACTGAAGCTTTCTTT. Its protein is CASSIGGVNTEAFF.

This chain links TRBV7-3 with TRBJ2-1, with D possibly matching TRBD1 (6 bases). The V and J ends lost 2 bases and 6 bases respectively, with 14 bases between them. In germline, CDR1 is SGHTA, CDR2 FQGTGA. This CDR3 has 15 amino acids. CDR3 residues: CASSLGPTGFNEQFF. CDR3 nucleotides: TGTGCCAGCAGCTTAGGGCCTACAGGGTTCAATGAGCAGTTCTTC.

The chain carries TRBV9 and TRBJ2-1; D ambiguous. Trimming cost V 0 bases and J 0 bases, with 10 bases left between them. The CDR3 is made up of 16 amino acids. Per germline, CDR1 SGDLS and CDR2 YYNGEE. CDR3 residues: CASSVGGVSSYNEQFF. For the CDR3, the DNA is TGTGCCAGCAGCGTAGGCGGCGTTAGCTCCTACAATGAGCAGTTCTTC.

This sequence joins TRBV9 and TRBJ1-3; TRBD1 might be the D (5 bases). CDR3 length: 17 residues. Germline assignment: CDR1 SGDLS and CDR2 YYNGEE. The V end lost 4 bases, the J end lost 0 bases, and 17 bases lay between the germline ends. The CDR3 spells CASSLMGTQSSGNTIYF. CDR3 sequence (DNA): TGTGCCAGCAGCCTCATGGGGACGCAAAGCTCTGGAAACACCATATATTTT.

The chain is built from TRBV5-1 and TRBJ2-2; D may be TRBD2 (5 bases). The V end lost 1 base, the J end lost 3 bases, and 16 bases lay between the germline ends. Germline CDR1 and CDR2: SGHRS and YFSETQ. This CDR3 is built from 17 residues. The CDR3 DNA is TGCGCCAGCAGCTTGAATAAAGTCGGGGTTGACACCGGGGAGCTGTTTTTT. Encoded protein: CASSLNKVGVDTGELFF. Full variable domain (outside the CDR3, taken from reference TRBV5-1 and TRBJ2-2): KAGVTQTPRYLIKTRGQQVTLSCSPISGHRSVSWYQQTPGQGLQFLFEYFSETQRNKGNFPGRFSGRQFSNSRSEMNVSTLELGDSALYLCASSLNKVGVDTGELFFGEGSRLTVL.

CDR3 DNA sequence: TGCAGCGTTGAAGGCTGGGGGGGACTAGTCCACGAGCAGTACTTC. Amino acids: CSVEGWGGLVHEQYF. This chain links TRBV29-1 with TRBJ2-7; 8 bases match TRBD2. This CDR3 region has 15 residues. Germline V gene data show CDR1 as SQVTM and CDR2 as ANQGSEA. The ends lost 1 base at V and 5 bases at J; junction bases unmatched: 10.

The genes are TRBV27 and TRBJ2-7; 9 bases fit TRBD1. Germline lookup yields CDR1 MNHEY and CDR2 SMNVEV (reference sequence). CDR3 length: 14 amino acids. V dropped 10 bases and J dropped 4; count of bases not matched to a gene: 11. For the CDR3, the DNA is TGTGCCATCAGCCCCGGGACAGGGTCTTACGAGCAGTACTTC. It yields the protein CAISPGTGSYEQYF.

CDR3 protein: CASSLPDRVNEKLFF. The CDR3 nucleotides read TGTGCCAGCAGTTTACCAGACAGGGTCAATGAAAAACTGTTTTTT. V is TRBV28 and J is TRBJ1-4, with 7 bases that match TRBD1. Trimming at V came to 2 bases and at J to 5 bases, leaving 5 bases not matched to a gene. CDR3 length equals 15 residues. The germline gives CDR1 MDHEN, CDR2 SYDVKM. The full variable domain, completed using reference TRBV28 and TRBJ1-4, is DVKVTQSSRYLVKRTGEKVFLECVQDMDHENMFWYRQDPGLGLRLIYFSYDVKMKEKGDIPEGYSVSREKKERFSLILESASTNQTSMYLCASSLPDRVNEKLFFGSGTQLSVL.

The chain uses TRBV27 and TRBJ2-3; the D is unclear. The V gene lost 5 bases and the J gene lost 6 bases, with 15 bases spanning the gap. The CDR3 is 14 amino acids. Germline V CDR1 and CDR2: MNHEY, SMNVEV (reference sequence). CDR3 region: CASSASSFIDTQYF. CDR3 bases: TGTGCCAGCAGTGCATCGAGTTTCATCGATACGCAGTATTTT.

The CDR3: CASSLRLAGVTDTQYF. CDR3 bases: TGTGCCAGCAGTTTACGACTAGCGGGAGTGACAGATACGCAGTATTTT. V is TRBV27 and J is TRBJ2-3; 12 bases map to TRBD2. The CDR3 totals 16 residues. Trimming cost V 2 bases and J 3 bases; bases outside gene matches: 3. CDR1 is MNHEY, CDR2 SMNVEV, per germline (reference sequence).